This T cell receptor beta chain comes out of a study of blood T cell repertoires in COVID-19. Study details: Sources were T cells, B-cell-depleted T cells, or PBMCs; the material itself was cDNA or gDNA.

CDR3 length: 12 residues. Trimming took 3 bases from V and 0 from J, leaving 3 bases between them. Germline V gene data show CDR1 as MDHEN and CDR2 as SYDVKM. This table comes from immunoSEQ multiplex PCR, and its TCRdb copy is limited to in-frame clones, with some not included. The repertoire holds 90,000 to 150,000 clones, with around 88% as singletons. Specimen: peripheral blood. J is TRBJ2-7 and V is TRBV28, with no clear D. This sequence originates from a woman between 50 and 59 years old with active or convalescent COVID-19. The CDR3 loop is CASSFSSYEQYF. CDR3 sequence (DNA): TGTGCCAGCAGTTTTAGCTCCTACGAGCAGTACTTC.